This TCR beta chain originates from a study of molecular identifiers for immune sequencing clone quantification. Germline V gene data show CDR1 as MNHEY and CDR2 as SMNVEV (reference sequence). Losses at the gene ends were 5 bases for V and 7 bases for J; bases not matched to a gene: 6. This CDR3 is built from 13 residues. In TCRdb, the PCR reads were re-called with MiXCR into one record per CDR3 protein. This table has over 600,000 distinct CDR3 sequences, around 20% appearing once. This clonotype was seen a handful of times. The sequence derives from a human donor in good health. Some libraries in this study had Jurkat cell RNA spiked in. The chain uses TRBV27 and TRBJ2-5; TRBD1 matches at 8 bases. Sequenced sample: naive CD8+ T cells from blood, with Jurkat cell RNA spiked in. Noted subset: FACS-sorted CD8+CD4-CCR7+CD45RA+ naive T cells. The CDR3 region has the DNA TGTGCCAGCAGTCTCGTTGGACAGGGGACCCAGTACTTC. Translating it yields CASSLVGQGTQYF.